The source of this T cell receptor beta chain is a study of blood T cell repertoires in COVID-19. Sequencing used immunoSEQ multiplex PCR; TCRdb keeps in-frame clones, though not all of them. Of 400,000 to 500,000 clones in the sample, nearly 90% were seen once. This CDR3 is built from 16 residues. Trimming took 0 bases from V and 1 from J, leaving 12 bases between them. The germline V gene has CDR1 WNHNN and CDR2 SYGVQD (reference sequence). This chain connects TRBV10-1 to TRBJ1-1, with D unresolved. The receptor was derived from a woman aged 18-29 years who had been exposed to COVID-19. The sequenced sample consisted of PBMCs or T cells enriched from blood (not recorded which). Written as DNA, the CDR3 is TGCGCCAGCAGTGAGTCGAATCGGGTTACGAACACTGAAGCTTTCTTT. Protein product: CASSESNRVTNTEAFF.